These 20 T cell receptor beta chains share one sample of origin, sequenced in a study of response to subunit inactivated influenza vaccine. TCRdb reprocessed the RT-PCR reads with MiXCR, giving one entry per CDR3 protein. The table records fewer than 550,000 distinct CDR3 sequences, about 25% of them present only once. Here the sequenced sample was CD4+ T cells sorted from PBMCs, taken roughly 5 days after vaccination. These receptors were obtained from a man between 45 and 60 years old who received an inactivated influenza vaccine.

Only a few counts were recorded for this clonotype. The V gene is TRBV4-2, the J gene TRBJ2-1, with unresolved D. Trimming stripped 1 base from V and 6 bases from J, with 10 bases between. This CDR3 is built from 14 residues. CDR1 is LGHNA, CDR2 YNFKEQ, per germline. Here the CDR3 DNA reads TGTGCCAGCAGCCAAGCCCTCCCGCGCAATGAGCAGTTCTTC. Protein product: CASSQALPRNEQFF.

There are a few counts of this clonotype. The chain is built from TRBV7-2 and TRBJ2-1, with D possibly TRBD2 on 6 matching bases. Germline V gene lookup returns CDR1 SGHTA and CDR2 FQGNSA. The CDR3 is 14 amino acids. V was trimmed by 1 base and J by 8 bases, leaving 12 bases between them. CDR3 protein: CASSLVAGFYEQFF. The CDR3 DNA reads as TGTGCCAGCAGCTTAGTCGCGGGATTCTATGAGCAGTTCTTC.

This clonotype was detected a few times. This sequence joins TRBV7-2 and TRBJ1-3; D is ambiguous. CDR1 and CDR2 (germline): SGHTA, FQGNSA. The CDR3 loop spans 15 amino acids. V dropped 4 bases and J dropped 9 bases, with 19 bases sitting between them. DNA of the CDR3: TGTGCCAGCAGCTACACACGGACCGCGGCGTCCACCATATATTTT. Its translation is CASSYTRTAASTIYF.

This clonotype was seen a few times. The chain employs TRBV7-2 and TRBJ2-5; D remains unclear. This CDR3 is 16 amino acids long. The germline V gene has CDR1 SGHTA and CDR2 FQGNSA. V shed 1 base and J shed 2 bases, with 14 bases lying between them. The CDR3 DNA is TGTGCCAGCAGCTTAGTGACCTCGATGGGGCAAGAGACCCAGTACTTC. Translation: CASSLVTSMGQETQYF. Full variable domain (remainder filled in from reference TRBV7-2 and TRBJ2-5): GAGVSQSPSNKVTEKGKDVELRCDPISGHTALYWYRQSLGQGLEFLIYFQGNSAPDKSGLPSDRFSAERTGGSVSTLTIQRTQQEDSAVYLCASSLVTSMGQETQYFGPGTRLLVL.

There are many counts of this clonotype. CDR3 amino acids: CASSFLSRFGTSGGGTTDTQYF. DNA for the CDR3: TGTGCCAGCAGTTTCCTCTCGAGGTTCGGGACTAGCGGGGGGGGCACCACAGATACGCAGTATTTT. The chain is built from TRBV12-3 or TRBV12-4 and TRBJ2-3, with 16 bases lining up with TRBD2. The CDR3 is 22 amino acids. After removal of 3 bases from V and 2 bases from J, the junction contained 17 bases not matched to a gene.

The sample holds a few counts of this clonotype. V gene TRBV15 combines with J gene TRBJ1-4, with 8 nucleotides matching TRBD1. CDR1 is LNHNV, CDR2 YYDKDF, per germline (reference sequence). V shed 4 bases and J 4 bases; nucleotides not matched to a gene: 5. The CDR3 is 15 amino acids. CDR3 DNA sequence: TGTGCCACCAGCATCCAGGGGGCGGGTAATGAAAAACTGTTTTTT. This translates into CATSIQGAGNEKLFF.

This clonotype showed up just a few times. The chain uses TRBV6-2 or TRBV6-3 and TRBJ2-7, with D perhaps assigned TRBD1 or TRBD2 (5 bases each). This CDR3 spans 16 amino acids. Germline V gene lookup returns CDR1 MNHEY and CDR2 SVGEGT. V was trimmed by 4 bases and J by 3 bases, leaving 19 bases between them. The CDR3 here is CASSSVTRTPFYEQYF. The CDR3 DNA is TGTGCCAGCAGTTCCGTTACTAGGACACCCTTCTACGAGCAGTACTTC.

V is TRBV4-3 and J is TRBJ2-2, with D hard to call. The V gene's germline CDR1 is LGHNA and CDR2 YSLEER. Trimming left V 3 bases short and J 6 bases short, with 8 bases between. CDR3 length equals 13 residues. Here the CDR3 reads CASSQVEAGELFF. The CDR3 DNA reads TGCGCCAGCAGCCAGGTAGAAGCCGGGGAGCTGTTTTTT.

The chain carries TRBV24-1 and TRBJ1-2; D unclear. There are 14 residues in the CDR3. Germline V CDR1 and CDR2: KGHDR, SFDVKD. V lost 1 base, J lost 5 bases, and 10 bases lay in between. The CDR3: CATSDFAQNYGYTF. CDR3 bases: TGTGCCACCAGTGATTTCGCCCAAAATTATGGCTACACCTTC.

V and J are TRBV12-3 or TRBV12-4 and TRBJ1-5; 7 bases agree with TRBD1. With V trimmed by 2 bases and J by 5 bases, 6 bases remained unmatched. The length of the CDR3 is 15 residues. This CDR3 is CASSLNGQAHQPQHF. CDR3 sequence (DNA): TGTGCCAGCAGTTTAAACGGACAGGCCCATCAGCCCCAGCATTTT.

The chain is built from TRBV3-1 and TRBJ1-5; TRBD1 matches at 8 bases. With 6 bases clipped from V and 2 bases from J, the junction kept 6 bases outside the gene matches. The germline V gene has CDR1 LGHDT and CDR2 YNNKEL (reference sequence). The CDR3 contains 15 residues. CDR3 coding DNA: TGTGCCAGCAGTCGCGCAGGGGGCGGCAATCAGCCCCAGCATTTT. Translated, it gives CASSRAGGGNQPQHF.

This clonotype was observed a handful of times. The chain is built from TRBV11-2 and TRBJ1-1; no clear D gene. Trimming removed 4 bases from V and 0 bases from J, with 9 bases in between. CDR3 size: 14 residues. Germline CDR1 and CDR2: SGHAT and FQNNGV. CDR3 DNA: TGTGCCAGCAGCTCAAGAGAAGTGAACACTGAAGCTTTCTTT. Translating it yields CASSSREVNTEAFF.

This clonotype occurred once. The chain has TRBV20-1 and TRBJ2-5; 8 positions match TRBD2. V shed 5 bases and J 4 bases; nucleotides not matched to a gene: 6. The CDR3 consists of 13 residues. Per germline, CDR1 DFQATT and CDR2 SNEGSKA (reference sequence). The CDR3: CSAGGLASETQYF. The CDR3 DNA sequence: TGCAGTGCTGGAGGACTAGCATCAGAGACCCAGTACTTC.

The chain is built from TRBV20-1 and TRBJ2-1, with D possibly TRBD2 on 5 matching bases. Germline CDR1 reads DFQATT; CDR2 reads SNEGSKA (reference sequence). The V gene lost 5 bases and the J gene lost 11 bases, with 16 bases spanning the gap. The length of the CDR3 is 12 residues. CDR3 bases: TGCAGTGCTCCCCCCGGGCCCGGGAAGCAGTTCTTC. Protein product: CSAPPGPGKQFF.

The chain links TRBV12-3 or TRBV12-4 to TRBJ2-4; D is possibly TRBD1 or TRBD2 (6 bases each). The germline V and J ends were trimmed by 2 bases and 8 bases, with 10 bases remaining between them. This CDR3 spans 13 amino acids. The CDR3 sequence: CASSLPGAYIQYF. The CDR3 DNA reads as TGTGCCAGCAGTTTACCGGGGGCGTACATTCAGTACTTC.

This rearrangement joins TRBV20-1 to TRBJ1-1; maybe TRBD1 (5 bases). This CDR3 region has 13 residues. V lost 8 bases, J lost 4 bases, and 17 bases lay in between. The germline gives CDR1 DFQATT, CDR2 SNEGSKA (reference sequence). CDR3 DNA sequence: TGCAGTCGATACCGGGACTCCAGCACTGAAGCTTTCTTT. Residues: CSRYRDSSTEAFF.

Many counts were recorded for this clonotype. This chain links TRBV4-3 with TRBJ1-2, with 10 nucleotides matching TRBD1. V trimming: 1 base; J trimming: 5 bases; junction bases outside the gene matches: 7. CDR1 is LGHNA and CDR2 is YSLEER in the germline V gene. This CDR3 comprises 16 residues. CDR3 protein: CASSQGIGTGVYGYTF. CDR3 nucleotides: TGCGCCAGCAGCCAAGGGATCGGGACAGGGGTTTATGGCTACACCTTC.

The chain links TRBV6-4 to TRBJ2-2, with no clear D. The CDR3 sequence is 14 residues long. V was pared by 3 bases and J by 3 bases, with 8 bases between. Germline V gene lookup returns CDR1 MRHNA and CDR2 SNTAGT. The CDR3 region is CASSEFSYTGELFF. Here the CDR3 DNA reads TGTGCCAGCAGTGAATTCAGTTACACCGGGGAGCTGTTTTTT.

The rearrangement links TRBV20-1 to TRBJ1-4; D gene ambiguous. V was trimmed by 5 bases and J by 8 bases, leaving 18 bases between them. This CDR3 comprises 14 residues. Germline CDR1 and CDR2: DFQATT and SNEGSKA (reference sequence). The CDR3 loop reads CSAPDHLRKEKLFF. CDR3 nucleotides: TGCAGTGCTCCCGACCACTTGAGAAAGGAAAAACTGTTTTTT.

The rearrangement uses TRBV27 and TRBJ2-7; weak D call: TRBD1 (5 bases). The length of the CDR3 is 14 residues. CDR1 MNHEY and CDR2 SMNVEV come from the germline V gene (reference sequence). V was trimmed by 3 bases and J by 0 bases, leaving 9 bases between them. This CDR3 reads CASSFSDNSYEQYF. CDR3 bases: TGTGCCAGCAGTTTTTCGGACAACTCCTACGAGCAGTACTTC.